This TCR beta chain was observed in a study of cytomegalovirus exposure and HLA in healthy donors. Overall study findings and caveats: Follow-up analysis seemed to connect common viral pathogens with several of the most significant clusters identified.

The PCR contained 60 Vbeta and 13 Jbeta primers. Profiled with immunoSEQ multiplex PCR; TCRdb holds only in-frame clones, not every one. The data hold some 160,000 clones, with roughly 80% observed a single time. Germline lookup yields CDR1 MNHNS and CDR2 SASEGT. V was cut by 7 bases and J by 2 bases, with 9 bases left in between. The CDR3 has 12 residues. The sample holds one count of this clone. Its antigen is not known. This receptor was identified in a male donor in good health and CMV-seronegative. The sample taken for sequencing was PBMCs. V is TRBV6-1 and J is TRBJ2-7; D call uncertain. The CDR3 loop reads CASTYSPYEQYF. CDR3 sequence (DNA): TGTGCCAGCACATACAGCCCCTACGAGCAGTACTTC.